This T cell receptor (beta chain) was documented in a study of identical twins. Trimming shortened V by 5 bases and J by 8 bases, and 15 bases separated the two germline ends. This CDR3 spans 12 amino acids. Germline V gene data show CDR1 as SQVTM and CDR2 as ANQGSEA. In this sample, this clonotype turned up many times. In TCRdb, the 5' RACE reads were re-called with MiXCR into one record per CDR3 protein. In the table there are 690,000 or so distinct CDR3 sequences, 6.1% of which are singletons. The sample was naive T cells sorted from blood. This receptor was identified in a man younger than 30 in good health. The chain links TRBV29-1 to TRBJ1-1, with D perhaps matching TRBD1 (6 bases). CDR3: CSVSTGYPEAFF. The CDR3 nucleotides read TGCAGCGTTTCTACAGGGTACCCCGAAGCTTTCTTT.